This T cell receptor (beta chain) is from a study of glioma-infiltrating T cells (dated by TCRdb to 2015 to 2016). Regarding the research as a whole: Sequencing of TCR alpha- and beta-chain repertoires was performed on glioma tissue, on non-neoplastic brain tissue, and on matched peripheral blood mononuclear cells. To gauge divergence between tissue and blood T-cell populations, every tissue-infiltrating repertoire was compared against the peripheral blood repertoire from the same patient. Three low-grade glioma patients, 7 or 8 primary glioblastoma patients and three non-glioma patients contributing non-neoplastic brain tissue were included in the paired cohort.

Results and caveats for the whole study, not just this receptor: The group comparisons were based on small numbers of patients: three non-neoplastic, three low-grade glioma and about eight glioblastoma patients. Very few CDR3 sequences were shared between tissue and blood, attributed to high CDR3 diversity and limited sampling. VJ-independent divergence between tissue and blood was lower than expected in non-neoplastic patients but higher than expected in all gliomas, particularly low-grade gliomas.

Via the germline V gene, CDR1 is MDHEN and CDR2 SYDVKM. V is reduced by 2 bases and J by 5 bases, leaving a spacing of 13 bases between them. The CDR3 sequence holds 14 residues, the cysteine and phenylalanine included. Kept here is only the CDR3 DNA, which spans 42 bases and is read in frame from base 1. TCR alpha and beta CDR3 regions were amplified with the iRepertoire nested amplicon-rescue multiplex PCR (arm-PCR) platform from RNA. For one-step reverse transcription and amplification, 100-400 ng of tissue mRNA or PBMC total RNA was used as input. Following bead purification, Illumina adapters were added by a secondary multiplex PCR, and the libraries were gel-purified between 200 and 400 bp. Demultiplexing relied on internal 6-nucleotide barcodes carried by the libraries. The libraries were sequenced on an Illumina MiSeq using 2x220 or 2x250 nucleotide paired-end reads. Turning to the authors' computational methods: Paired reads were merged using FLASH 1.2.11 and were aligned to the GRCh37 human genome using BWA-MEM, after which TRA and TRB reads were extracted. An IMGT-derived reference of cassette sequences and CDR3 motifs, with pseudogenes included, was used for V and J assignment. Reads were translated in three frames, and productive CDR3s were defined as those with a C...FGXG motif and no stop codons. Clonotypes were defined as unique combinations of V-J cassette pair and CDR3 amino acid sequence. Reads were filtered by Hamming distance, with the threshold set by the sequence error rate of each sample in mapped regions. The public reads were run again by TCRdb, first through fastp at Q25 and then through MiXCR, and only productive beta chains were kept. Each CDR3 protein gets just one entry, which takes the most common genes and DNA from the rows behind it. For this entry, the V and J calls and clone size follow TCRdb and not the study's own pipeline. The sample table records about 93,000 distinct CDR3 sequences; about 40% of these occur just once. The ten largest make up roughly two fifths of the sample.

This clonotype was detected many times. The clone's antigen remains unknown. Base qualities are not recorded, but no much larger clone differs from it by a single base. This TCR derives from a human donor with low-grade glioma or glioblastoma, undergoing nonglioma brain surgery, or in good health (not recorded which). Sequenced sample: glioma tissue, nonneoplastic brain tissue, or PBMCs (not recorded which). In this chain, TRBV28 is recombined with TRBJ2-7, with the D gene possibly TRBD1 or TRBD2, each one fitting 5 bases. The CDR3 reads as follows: CASSLMRGYHEQYF. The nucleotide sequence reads TGTGCCAGCAGTTTAATGAGGGGTTATCACGAGCAGTACTTC.